The TCR beta chain described here comes from a study of CD8 T cells in ankylosing spondylitis. The study, taken as a whole, reports: Within matched ankylosing spondylitis synovial fluid, disease-linked clones were reportedly significantly enriched. Seemingly characteristic of ankylosing spondylitis blood was a TCR beta motif consisting of several highly homologous variants.

This clonotype appeared many times. Its antigen remains unknown. Germline loops: CDR1 SGHVS, CDR2 FNYEAQ. With 2 bases removed from V and 1 base from J, the gap between germline ends came to 11 bases. CDR3 size: 15 residues. The TCR beta libraries were generated through quantitative 5'-RACE incorporating molecular barcodes. Each CDR3 protein is one row after TCRdb ran MiXCR on the 5' RACE reads. Of under 85,000 distinct CDR3 sequences listed, less than 6% were seen once; the top ten hold roughly 2.3%. The gene calls are TRBV7-6 and TRBJ1-2; unclear D gene. The sample consisted of blood, either unsorted or a sorted T cell fraction (not recorded which). This TCR was sampled from a male donor with ankylosing spondylitis or in good health (not recorded which). CDR3 loop: CASSLSVAGNYGYTF. The CDR3, as DNA: TGTGCCAGCAGCTTAAGCGTGGCCGGTAACTATGGCTACACCTTC.